Listed below are T cell receptor beta chains from one sample, sequenced in a study of cytomegalovirus exposure and HLA in healthy donors. Data came from immunoSEQ multiplex PCR; TCRdb stores just in-frame clones and leaves some out. The sample records 110,000 to 150,000 clones, approximately 80% being singletons. The sample was PBMCs. The receptors come from a male donor in good health and CMV-seronegative. CDR3s include the opening cysteine and the closing phenylalanine or tryptophan. The D gene is left open where the match is weak. The size field is filled for only some rows; it gives once, few, many or a size class.

J gene: TRBJ1-1
clone size: NA
V gene: TRBV7-9
D gene: NA
CDR3 protein: CASSLVEVTYLSETAFF
CDR3 DNA: TGTGCCAGCAGCTTAGTGGAAGTCACGTATCTATCGGAGACTGCTTTCTTT

J gene: TRBJ1-3
clone size: NA
V gene: TRBV5-1
D gene: TRBD1
CDR3 protein: CASSLGTGLPSSGNTIYF
CDR3 DNA: TGCGCCAGCAGCTTGGGGACAGGGCTACCCTCCTCTGGAAACACCATATATTTT

J gene: TRBJ2-7
clone size: NA
V gene: TRBV7-2
D gene: TRBD2
CDR3 protein: CASSSWTSGEREQYF
CDR3 DNA: TGTGCCAGCAGCTCCTGGACTAGCGGGGAGAGGGAGCAGTACTTC

J gene: TRBJ1-2
clone size: NA
V gene: TRBV9
D gene: NA
CDR3 protein: CASSGGDLMHGYTF
CDR3 DNA: TGTGCCAGCAGCGGGGGGGACTTAATGCATGGCTACACCTTC

J gene: TRBJ1-1
clone size: NA
V gene: TRBV5-6
D gene: NA
CDR3 protein: CASSFISGNTEAFF
CDR3 DNA: TGTGCCAGCAGCTTCATATCCGGGAACACTGAAGCTTTCTTT

J gene: TRBJ1-2
clone size: few
V gene: TRBV10-3
D gene: NA
CDR3 protein: CATSSTQRGYTF
CDR3 DNA: TGTGCCACCAGCAGTACCCAGCGGGGCTACACCTTC

J gene: TRBJ1-1
clone size: NA
V gene: TRBV18
D gene: NA
CDR3 protein: CASSGGNTEAFF
CDR3 DNA: TGTGCCAGCTCAGGAGGAAACACTGAAGCTTTCTTT

J gene: TRBJ2-5
clone size: NA
V gene: TRBV14
D gene: TRBD2
CDR3 protein: CASSQVGEGVSETQYF
CDR3 DNA: TGTGCCAGCAGCCAAGTCGGGGAGGGAGTGAGCGAGACCCAGTACTTC

J gene: TRBJ1-1
clone size: NA
V gene: TRBV30
D gene: TRBD1
CDR3 protein: CAWRRIGTGGADTEAFF
CDR3 DNA: TGTGCCTGGAGGCGGATTGGGACAGGGGGCGCCGACACTGAAGCTTTCTTT

J gene: TRBJ1-2
clone size: NA
V gene: TRBV7-2
D gene: NA
CDR3 protein: CASSTSDSRGYTF
CDR3 DNA: TGTGCCAGCAGCACCAGTGACAGCCGCGGCTACACCTTC

J gene: TRBJ2-1
clone size: NA
V gene: TRBV7-2
D gene: TRBD1
CDR3 protein: CASSSTGTVFHNEQFF
CDR3 DNA: TGTGCCAGCAGCTCCACCGGGACAGTATTCCACAATGAGCAGTTCTTC

J gene: TRBJ1-5
clone size: NA
V gene: TRBV30
D gene: NA
CDR3 protein: CAWSSRGYSNQPQHF
CDR3 DNA: TGTGCCTGGAGTTCAAGAGGTTATAGCAATCAGCCCCAGCATTTT

J gene: TRBJ2-1
clone size: NA
V gene: TRBV5-1
D gene: NA
CDR3 protein: CASSLTGEAYNEQFF
CDR3 DNA: TGCGCCAGCAGCTTAACAGGGGAGGCCTACAATGAGCAGTTCTTC

J gene: TRBJ1-1
clone size: NA
V gene: TRBV28
D gene: NA
CDR3 protein: CASSGFQGKGTEAFF
CDR3 DNA: TGTGCCAGCAGTGGCTTTCAGGGAAAGGGCACTGAAGCTTTCTTT

J gene: TRBJ2-3
clone size: NA
V gene: TRBV9
D gene: TRBD2
CDR3 protein: CASSPEGLLPNTQYF
CDR3 DNA: TGTGCCAGCAGCCCAGAGGGACTACTACCAAATACGCAGTATTTT

J gene: TRBJ2-5
clone size: NA
V gene: TRBV4-3
D gene: NA
CDR3 protein: CASSQDRAAPQETQYF
CDR3 DNA: TGCGCCAGCAGCCAAGACAGAGCGGCCCCCCAAGAGACCCAGTACTTC

J gene: TRBJ1-2
clone size: NA
V gene: TRBV6-1
D gene: NA
CDR3 protein: CATGGGAYTF
CDR3 DNA: TGTGCCACCGGGGGGGGAGCCTACACCTTC

J gene: TRBJ2-3
clone size: NA
V gene: TRBV13
D gene: TRBD1
CDR3 protein: CASSFLPDRDADTQYF
CDR3 DNA: TGTGCCAGCAGCTTTCTCCCGGACAGGGATGCAGATACGCAGTATTTT

J gene: TRBJ1-1
clone size: NA
V gene: TRBV5-1
D gene: NA
CDR3 protein: CASSFRGSGEAFF
CDR3 DNA: TGCGCCAGCAGCTTTCGGGGTAGCGGAGAAGCTTTCTTT

J gene: TRBJ1-1
clone size: NA
V gene: TRBV11-2
D gene: NA
CDR3 protein: CASSSPESGNTEAFF
CDR3 DNA: TGTGCCAGCAGCTCCCCCGAGTCGGGGAACACTGAAGCTTTCTTT

J gene: TRBJ1-1
clone size: few
V gene: TRBV7-9
D gene: NA
CDR3 protein: CASSSGEIVYTEAFF
CDR3 DNA: TGTGCCAGCAGCTCAGGGGAGATCGTGTACACTGAAGCTTTCTTT

J gene: TRBJ2-2
clone size: NA
V gene: TRBV7-3
D gene: NA
CDR3 protein: CASSGGSGELFF
CDR3 DNA: TGTGCCAGCAGCGGTGGGAGCGGGGAGCTGTTTTTT

J gene: TRBJ1-2
clone size: NA
V gene: TRBV29-1
D gene: TRBD1
CDR3 protein: CSVEETGGAGYTF
CDR3 DNA: TGCAGCGTTGAAGAGACAGGGGGTGCTGGCTACACCTTC

J gene: TRBJ1-1
clone size: NA
V gene: TRBV2
D gene: NA
CDR3 protein: CASNRESGTEAFF
CDR3 DNA: TGTGCCAGCAACCGCGAGTCGGGCACTGAAGCTTTCTTT

J gene: TRBJ1-1
clone size: NA
V gene: TRBV7-6
D gene: NA
CDR3 protein: CASSLDHRQNTEAFF
CDR3 DNA: TGTGCCAGCAGCTTAGATCACAGACAGAACACTGAAGCTTTCTTT

J gene: TRBJ2-7
clone size: once
V gene: TRBV7-6
D gene: NA
CDR3 protein: CASSLIGENYEQYF
CDR3 DNA: TGTGCCAGCAGCTTAATAGGGGAAAACTACGAGCAGTACTTC

J gene: TRBJ2-7
clone size: NA
V gene: TRBV18
D gene: TRBD2
CDR3 protein: CASSPRTSGGSDEQYF
CDR3 DNA: TGTGCCAGCTCACCGCGGACTAGCGGGGGGTCAGACGAGCAGTACTTC

J gene: TRBJ1-1
clone size: NA
V gene: TRBV6-6
D gene: NA
CDR3 protein: CASSYGSQISNTEAFF
CDR3 DNA: TGTGCCAGCAGTTACGGCTCACAGATTTCGAACACTGAAGCTTTCTTT

J gene: TRBJ1-1
clone size: NA
V gene: TRBV5-4
D gene: NA
CDR3 protein: CASSLEQGNTEAFF
CDR3 DNA: TGTGCCAGCAGCTTGGAACAGGGGAACACTGAAGCTTTCTTT

J gene: TRBJ2-7
clone size: once
V gene: TRBV4-1
D gene: NA
CDR3 protein: CASSQVQSPYAAYEQYF
CDR3 DNA: TGCGCCAGCAGCCAGGTGCAATCTCCCTACGCCGCCTACGAGCAGTACTTC

J gene: TRBJ2-5
clone size: few
V gene: TRBV9
D gene: NA
CDR3 protein: CASSGDIWETQYF
CDR3 DNA: TGTGCCAGCAGCGGCGACATATGGGAGACCCAGTACTTC

J gene: TRBJ1-1
clone size: NA
V gene: TRBV6-5
D gene: TRBD1
CDR3 protein: CASSYSTGKRPTFF
CDR3 DNA: TGTGCCAGCAGTTACTCGACAGGGAAGCGTCCAACTTTCTTT

J gene: TRBJ1-2
clone size: NA
V gene: TRBV6-6
D gene: TRBD1
CDR3 protein: CTSSGDRSYGYTF
CDR3 DNA: TGTACCAGCAGTGGGGACAGGAGCTATGGCTACACCTTC

J gene: TRBJ1-5
clone size: NA
V gene: TRBV30
D gene: TRBD1
CDR3 protein: CALRTGGNQPQHF
CDR3 DNA: TGTGCCCTCAGGACAGGGGGCAATCAGCCCCAGCATTTT

J gene: TRBJ2-7
clone size: few
V gene: TRBV10-2
D gene: NA
CDR3 protein: CASSELVTYEQYF
CDR3 DNA: TGCGCCAGCAGTGAACTAGTCACCTACGAGCAGTACTTC

J gene: TRBJ2-7
clone size: NA
V gene: TRBV11-3
D gene: TRBD2
CDR3 protein: CASSTSGGSYEQYF
CDR3 DNA: TGTGCCAGCAGCACTTCGGGGGGATCCTACGAGCAGTACTTC

J gene: TRBJ2-4
clone size: once
V gene: TRBV7-8
D gene: TRBD2
CDR3 protein: CASSLPLTSGKNIQYF
CDR3 DNA: TGTGCCAGCAGCTTACCCCTGACTAGCGGCAAAAACATTCAGTACTTC

J gene: TRBJ2-3
clone size: NA
V gene: TRBV5-4
D gene: TRBD2
CDR3 protein: CASSPGLANTDTQYF
CDR3 DNA: TGTGCCAGCAGCCCTGGACTAGCGAACACAGATACGCAGTATTTT

J gene: TRBJ2-5
clone size: NA
V gene: TRBV5-1
D gene: NA
CDR3 protein: CASSTTQGLQETQYF
CDR3 DNA: TGCGCCAGCAGCACCACACAGGGCCTCCAAGAGACCCAGTACTTC

J gene: TRBJ2-7
clone size: NA
V gene: TRBV14
D gene: TRBD2
CDR3 protein: CASSQSGVEQYF
CDR3 DNA: TGTGCCAGCAGCCAAAGCGGGGTGGAGCAGTACTTC

J gene: TRBJ2-1
clone size: NA
V gene: TRBV28
D gene: TRBD1
CDR3 protein: CASIEQGIYNEQFF
CDR3 DNA: TGTGCCAGCATAGAACAGGGGATCTACAATGAGCAGTTCTTC

J gene: TRBJ2-3
clone size: NA
V gene: TRBV28
D gene: TRBD2
CDR3 protein: CASSLVAGPSGDTQYF
CDR3 DNA: TGTGCCAGCAGTTTAGTAGCGGGACCTTCGGGGGATACGCAGTATTTT